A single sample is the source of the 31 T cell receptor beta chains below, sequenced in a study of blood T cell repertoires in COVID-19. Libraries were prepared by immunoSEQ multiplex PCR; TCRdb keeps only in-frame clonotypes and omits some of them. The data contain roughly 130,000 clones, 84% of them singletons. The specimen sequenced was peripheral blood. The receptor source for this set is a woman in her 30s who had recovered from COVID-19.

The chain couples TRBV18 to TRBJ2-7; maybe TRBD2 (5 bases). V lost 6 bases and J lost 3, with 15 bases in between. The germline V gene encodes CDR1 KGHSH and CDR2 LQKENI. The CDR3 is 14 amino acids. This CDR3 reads CASSTRRDYYEQYF. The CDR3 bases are TGTGCCAGCTCCACGCGGCGAGACTACTACGAGCAGTACTTC.

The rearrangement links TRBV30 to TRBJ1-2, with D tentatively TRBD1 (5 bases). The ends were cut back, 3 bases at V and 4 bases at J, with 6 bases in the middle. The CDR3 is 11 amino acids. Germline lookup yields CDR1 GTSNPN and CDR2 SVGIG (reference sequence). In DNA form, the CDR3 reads TGTGCCTGGAGGGACACCTATGGCTACACCTTC. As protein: CAWRDTYGYTF.

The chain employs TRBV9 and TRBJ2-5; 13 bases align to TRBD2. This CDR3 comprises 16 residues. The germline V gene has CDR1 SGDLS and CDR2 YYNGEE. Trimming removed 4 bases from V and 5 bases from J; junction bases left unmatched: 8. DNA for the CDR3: TGTGCCAGCAGCCCCCAACTAGCGGGAGGGATCGAGACCCAGTACTTC. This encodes CASSPQLAGGIETQYF.

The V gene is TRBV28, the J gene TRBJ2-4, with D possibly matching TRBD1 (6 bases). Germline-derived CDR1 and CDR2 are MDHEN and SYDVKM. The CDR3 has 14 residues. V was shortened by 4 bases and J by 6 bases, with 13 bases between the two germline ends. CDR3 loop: CASSWVRGRNIQYF. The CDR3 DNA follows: TGTGCCAGCAGTTGGGTCAGGGGTCGAAACATTCAGTACTTC.

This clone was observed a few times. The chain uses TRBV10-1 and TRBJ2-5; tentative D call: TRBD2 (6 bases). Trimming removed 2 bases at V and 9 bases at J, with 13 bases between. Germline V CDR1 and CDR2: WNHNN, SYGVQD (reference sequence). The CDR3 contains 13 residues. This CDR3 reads CASSEVSGGAQYF. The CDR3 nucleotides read TGCGCCAGCAGTGAGGTTAGCGGCGGGGCCCAGTACTTC.

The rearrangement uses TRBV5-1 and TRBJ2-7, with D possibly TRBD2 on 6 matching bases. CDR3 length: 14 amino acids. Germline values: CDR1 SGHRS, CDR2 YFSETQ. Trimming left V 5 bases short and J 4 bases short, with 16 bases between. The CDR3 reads CASRTPGLLYEQYF. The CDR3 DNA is TGCGCCAGCAGAACACCGGGACTCTTGTACGAGCAGTACTTC.

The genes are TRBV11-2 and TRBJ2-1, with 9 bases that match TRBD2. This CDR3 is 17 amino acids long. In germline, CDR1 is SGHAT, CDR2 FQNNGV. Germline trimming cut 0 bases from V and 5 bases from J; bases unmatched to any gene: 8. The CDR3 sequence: CASSLDERGDLNNEQFF. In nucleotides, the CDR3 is TGTGCCAGCAGCTTAGATGAGCGGGGGGACTTAAACAATGAGCAGTTCTTC. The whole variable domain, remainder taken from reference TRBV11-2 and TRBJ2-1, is EAGVAQSPRYKIIEKRQSVAFWCNPISGHATLYWYQQILGQGPKLLIQFQNNGVVDDSQLPKDRFSAERLKGVDSTLKIQPAKLEDSAVYLCASSLDERGDLNNEQFFGPGTRLTVL.

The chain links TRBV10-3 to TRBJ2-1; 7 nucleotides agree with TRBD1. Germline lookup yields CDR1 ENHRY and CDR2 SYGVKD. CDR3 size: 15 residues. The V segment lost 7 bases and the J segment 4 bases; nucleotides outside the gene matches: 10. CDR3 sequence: CAIMDQGVRYNEQFF. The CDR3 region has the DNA TGTGCCATCATGGACCAGGGGGTTAGGTACAATGAGCAGTTCTTC.

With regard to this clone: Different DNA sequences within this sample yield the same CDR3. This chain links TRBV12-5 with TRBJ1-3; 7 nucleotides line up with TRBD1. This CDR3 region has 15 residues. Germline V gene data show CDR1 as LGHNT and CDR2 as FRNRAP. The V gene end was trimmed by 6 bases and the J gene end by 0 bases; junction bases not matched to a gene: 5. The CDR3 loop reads CASGSGQVSGNTIYF. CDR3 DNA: TGTGCTAGTGGCTCAGGACAGGTCTCTGGAAACACCATATATTTT. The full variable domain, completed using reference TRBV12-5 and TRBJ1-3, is DARVTQTPRHKVTEMGQEVTMRCQPILGHNTVFWYRQTMMQGLELLAYFRNRAPLDDSGMPKDRFSAEMPDATLATLKIQPSEPRDSAVYFCASGSGQVSGNTIYFGEGSWLTVV.

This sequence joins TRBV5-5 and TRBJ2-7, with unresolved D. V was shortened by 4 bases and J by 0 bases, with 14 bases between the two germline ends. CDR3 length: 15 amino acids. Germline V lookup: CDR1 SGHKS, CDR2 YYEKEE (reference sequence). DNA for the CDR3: TGTGCCAGCAGCGTAGGAGCCTCCGACTCCTACGAGCAGTACTTC. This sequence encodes CASSVGASDSYEQYF. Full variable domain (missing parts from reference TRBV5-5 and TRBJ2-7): DAGVTQSPTHLIKTRGQQVTLRCSPISGHKSVSWYQQVLGQGPQFIFQYYEKEERGRGNFPDRFSARQFPNYSSELNVNALLLGDSALYLCASSVGASDSYEQYFGPGTRLTVT.

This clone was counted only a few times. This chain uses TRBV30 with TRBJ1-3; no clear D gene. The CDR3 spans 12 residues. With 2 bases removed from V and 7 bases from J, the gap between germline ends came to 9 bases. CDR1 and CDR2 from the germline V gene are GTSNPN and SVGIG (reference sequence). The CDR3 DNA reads TGTGCCTGGAGTAAGGGCGGGAACACCATATATTTT. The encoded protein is CAWSKGGNTIYF.

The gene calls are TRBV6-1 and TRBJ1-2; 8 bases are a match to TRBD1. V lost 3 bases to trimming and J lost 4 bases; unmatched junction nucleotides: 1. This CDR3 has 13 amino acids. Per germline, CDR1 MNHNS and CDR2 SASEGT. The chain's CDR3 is CASSEGQVYGYTF. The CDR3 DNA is TGTGCCAGCAGTGAGGGACAGGTCTATGGCTACACCTTC.

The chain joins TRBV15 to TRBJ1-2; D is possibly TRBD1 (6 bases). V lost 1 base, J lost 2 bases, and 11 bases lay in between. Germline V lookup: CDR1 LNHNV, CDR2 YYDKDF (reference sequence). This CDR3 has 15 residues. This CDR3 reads CATSRGHRENYGYTF. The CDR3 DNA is TGTGCCACCAGCAGAGGTCACAGGGAAAACTATGGCTACACCTTC.

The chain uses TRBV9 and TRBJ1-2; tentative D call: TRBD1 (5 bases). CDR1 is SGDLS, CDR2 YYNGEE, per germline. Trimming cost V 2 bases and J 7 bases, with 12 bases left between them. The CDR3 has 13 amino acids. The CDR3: CASSVQGDRGYTF. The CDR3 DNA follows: TGTGCCAGCAGCGTCCAGGGTGATCGTGGCTACACCTTC.

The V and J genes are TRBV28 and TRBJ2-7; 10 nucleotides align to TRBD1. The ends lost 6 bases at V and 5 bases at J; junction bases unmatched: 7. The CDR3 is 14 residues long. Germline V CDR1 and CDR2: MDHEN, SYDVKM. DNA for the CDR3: TGTGCCAGCAGATCAGGAGACAGGGGGCACGAGCAGTACTTC. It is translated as CASRSGDRGHEQYF. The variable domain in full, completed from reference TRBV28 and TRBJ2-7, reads DVKVTQSSRYLVKRTGEKVFLECVQDMDHENMFWYRQDPGLGLRLIYFSYDVKMKEKGDIPEGYSVSREKKERFSLILESASTNQTSMYLCASRSGDRGHEQYFGPGTRLTVT.

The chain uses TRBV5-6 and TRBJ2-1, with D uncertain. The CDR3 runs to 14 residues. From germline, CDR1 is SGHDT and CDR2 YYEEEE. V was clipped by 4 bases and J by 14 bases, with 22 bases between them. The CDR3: CASSMGWASGREFF. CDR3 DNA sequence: TGTGCCAGCAGCATGGGTTGGGCGTCTGGCCGAGAGTTCTTC.

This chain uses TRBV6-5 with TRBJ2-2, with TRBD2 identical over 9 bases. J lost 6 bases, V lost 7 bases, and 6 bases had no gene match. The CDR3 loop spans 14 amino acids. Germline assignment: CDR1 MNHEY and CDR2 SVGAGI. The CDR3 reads CASKSGRLPGELFF. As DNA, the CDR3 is TGTGCCAGCAAGAGCGGGAGGCTACCCGGGGAGCTGTTTTTT.

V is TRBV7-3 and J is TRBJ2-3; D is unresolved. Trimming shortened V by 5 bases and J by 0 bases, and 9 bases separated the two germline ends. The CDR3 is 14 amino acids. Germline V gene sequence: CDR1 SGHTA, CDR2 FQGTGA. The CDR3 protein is CASSPNPSTDTQYF. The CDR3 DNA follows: TGTGCCAGCAGCCCTAACCCAAGCACAGATACGCAGTATTTT.

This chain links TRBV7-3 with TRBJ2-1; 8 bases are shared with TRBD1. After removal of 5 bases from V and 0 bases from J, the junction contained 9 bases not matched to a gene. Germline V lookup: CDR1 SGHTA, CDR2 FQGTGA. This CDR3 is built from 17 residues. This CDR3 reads CASSPDIGTGSYNEQFF. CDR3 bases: TGTGCCAGCAGCCCAGATATAGGGACAGGCTCCTACAATGAGCAGTTCTTC. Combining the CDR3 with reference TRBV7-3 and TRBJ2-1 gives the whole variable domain GAGVSQTPSNKVTEKGKYVELRCDPISGHTALYWYRQSLGQGPEFLIYFQGTGAADDSGLPNDRFFAVRPEGSVSTLKIQRTERGDSAVYLCASSPDIGTGSYNEQFFGPGTRLTVL.

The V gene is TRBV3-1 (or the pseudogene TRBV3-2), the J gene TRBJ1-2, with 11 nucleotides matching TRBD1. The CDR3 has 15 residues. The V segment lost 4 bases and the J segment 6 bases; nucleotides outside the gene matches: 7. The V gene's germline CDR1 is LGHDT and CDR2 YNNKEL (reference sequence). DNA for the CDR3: TGTGCCAGCAGCCCCTTGGAGGACAGGGGGCATGGCTACACCTTC. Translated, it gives CASSPLEDRGHGYTF.

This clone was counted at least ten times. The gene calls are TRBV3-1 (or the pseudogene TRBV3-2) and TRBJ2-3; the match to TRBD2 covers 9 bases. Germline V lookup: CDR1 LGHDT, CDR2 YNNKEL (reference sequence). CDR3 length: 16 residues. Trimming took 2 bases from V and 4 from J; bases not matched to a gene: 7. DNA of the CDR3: TGTGCCAGCAGCCAACAAGCGGGGGGAGGGGCAGATACGCAGTATTTT. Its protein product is CASSQQAGGGADTQYF.

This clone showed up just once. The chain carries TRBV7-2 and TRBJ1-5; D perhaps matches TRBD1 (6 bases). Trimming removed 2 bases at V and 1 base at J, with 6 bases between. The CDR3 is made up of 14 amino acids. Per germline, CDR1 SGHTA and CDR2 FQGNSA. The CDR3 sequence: CASSLQGSNQPQHF. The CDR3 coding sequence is TGTGCCAGCAGCTTACAGGGGAGCAATCAGCCCCAGCATTTT.

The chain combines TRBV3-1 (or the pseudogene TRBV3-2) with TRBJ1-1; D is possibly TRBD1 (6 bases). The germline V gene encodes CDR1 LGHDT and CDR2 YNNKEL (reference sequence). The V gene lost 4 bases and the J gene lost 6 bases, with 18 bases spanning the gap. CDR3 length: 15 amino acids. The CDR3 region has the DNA TGTGCCAGCAGCCCTGTACAGGGATCTCGGGCTGAAGCTTTCTTT. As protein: CASSPVQGSRAEAFF.

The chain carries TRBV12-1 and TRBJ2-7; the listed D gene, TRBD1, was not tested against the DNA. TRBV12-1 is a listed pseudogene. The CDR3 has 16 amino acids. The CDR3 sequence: CASPKKRRTGSYEQYF. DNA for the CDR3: TGTGCCAGCCCAAAGAAGCGTCGGACAGGGAGTTACGAGCAGTACTTC.

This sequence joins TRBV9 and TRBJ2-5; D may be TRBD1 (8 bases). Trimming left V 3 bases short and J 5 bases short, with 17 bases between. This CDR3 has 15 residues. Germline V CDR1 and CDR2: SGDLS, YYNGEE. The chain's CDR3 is CASSETNRGGETQYF. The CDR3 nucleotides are TGTGCCAGCAGCGAAACCAACAGGGGGGGTGAGACCCAGTACTTC.

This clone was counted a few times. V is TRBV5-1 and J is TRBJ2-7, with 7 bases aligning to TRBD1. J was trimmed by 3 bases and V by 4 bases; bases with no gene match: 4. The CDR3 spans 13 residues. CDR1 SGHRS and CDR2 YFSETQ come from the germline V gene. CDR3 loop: CASSPRDSYEQYF. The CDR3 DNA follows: TGCGCCAGCAGCCCCCGGGACAGCTACGAGCAGTACTTC. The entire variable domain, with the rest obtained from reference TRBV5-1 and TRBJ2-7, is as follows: KAGVTQTPRYLIKTRGQQVTLSCSPISGHRSVSWYQQTPGQGLQFLFEYFSETQRNKGNFPGRFSGRQFSNSRSEMNVSTLELGDSALYLCASSPRDSYEQYFGPGTRLTVT.

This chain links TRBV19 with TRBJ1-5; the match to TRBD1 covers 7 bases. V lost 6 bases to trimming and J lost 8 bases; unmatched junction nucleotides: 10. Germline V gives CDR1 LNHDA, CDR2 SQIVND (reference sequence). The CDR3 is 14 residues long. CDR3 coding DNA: TGTGCCAGTAGGAACCCAGGGGGTAGGGAGCCCCAGCATTTT. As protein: CASRNPGGREPQHF.

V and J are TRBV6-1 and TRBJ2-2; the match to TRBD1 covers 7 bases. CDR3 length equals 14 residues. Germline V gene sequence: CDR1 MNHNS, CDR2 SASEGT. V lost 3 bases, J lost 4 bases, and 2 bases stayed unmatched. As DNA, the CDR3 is TGTGCCAGCAGTGACAGGGGGTTCACCGGGGAGCTGTTTTTT. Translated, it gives CASSDRGFTGELFF.

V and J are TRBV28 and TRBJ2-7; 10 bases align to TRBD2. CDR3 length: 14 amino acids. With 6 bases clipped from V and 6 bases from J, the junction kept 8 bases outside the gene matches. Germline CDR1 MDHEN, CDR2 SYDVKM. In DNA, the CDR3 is TGTGCCAGCAGCCTAGCGGGAGAAGTGTCCGAGCAGTACTTC. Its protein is CASSLAGEVSEQYF.

CDR3 DNA sequence: TGTGCCAGTAGTTACTTCCAGGGGGGCGCCGAGCAGTACTTC. As protein: CASSYFQGGAEQYF. The chain couples TRBV19 to TRBJ2-7; TRBD1 might be the D (7 bases). Per germline, CDR1 LNHDA and CDR2 SQIVND (reference sequence). The ends were cut back, 5 bases at V and 6 bases at J, with 17 bases in the middle. The CDR3 totals 14 residues.

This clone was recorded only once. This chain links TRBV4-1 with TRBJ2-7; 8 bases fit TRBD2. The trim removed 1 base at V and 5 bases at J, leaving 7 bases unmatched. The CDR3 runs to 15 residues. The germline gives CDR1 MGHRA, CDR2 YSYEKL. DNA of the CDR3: TGCGCCAGCAGCCAAGTTGGCGGGGGGTCTGACGAGCAGTACTTC. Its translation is CASSQVGGGSDEQYF.